The 15 T cell receptor beta chains in this list originate from one sample, sequenced in a study of blood T cell repertoires in COVID-19. Here immunoSEQ multiplex PCR was the method, and the copy in TCRdb shows in-frame clones only, minus some. The repertoire holds 150,000 to 200,000 clones, with around 82% as singletons. Input material: peripheral blood. The receptors derive from a human donor with acute or convalescent COVID-19. The donor label of this sample is uncertain.

This clone was detected once. The chain recombines TRBV10-3 with TRBJ2-5, with D maybe TRBD1 (6 bases). Germline V gene sequence: CDR1 ENHRY, CDR2 SYGVKD. Trimming shortened V by 6 bases and J by 2 bases, and 7 bases separated the two germline ends. There are 12 residues in the CDR3. The CDR3 bases are TGTGCCATCAGAGGGACACAAGAGACCCAGTACTTC. As protein: CAIRGTQETQYF.

This sequence joins TRBV5-6 and TRBJ1-2; D gene uncertain. Per the germline V gene, CDR1 is SGHDT and CDR2 is YYEEEE. The V end lost 0 bases, the J end lost 0 bases, and 6 bases lay between the germline ends. There are 14 residues in the CDR3. The CDR3 DNA reads TGTGCCAGCAGCTTGGGGACTTCTAACTATGGCTACACCTTC. Its translation is CASSLGTSNYGYTF.

The chain uses TRBV7-2 and TRBJ2-4; TRBD1 agrees at 10 bases. CDR3 size: 13 residues. Germline CDR1 SGHTA, CDR2 FQGNSA. Unmatched junction bases numbered 1, after V lost 5 bases and J lost 6 bases. For the CDR3, the DNA is TGTGCCAGCAGCGGGACAGGGGTAAACATTCAGTACTTC. Amino acids: CASSGTGVNIQYF.

The J gene is TRBJ1-2, the V gene TRBV7-9; 9 bases line up with TRBD1. Trimming at V came to 5 bases and at J to 4 bases, leaving 14 bases not matched to a gene. Germline V gene lookup returns CDR1 SEHNR and CDR2 FQNEAQ (reference sequence). This CDR3 is built from 17 residues. CDR3 nucleotides: TGTGCCAGCAGCCATCCTATACGGACAGGGGTTATCTATGGCTACACCTTC. Protein product: CASSHPIRTGVIYGYTF.

The chain links TRBV5-1 to TRBJ1-3; 10 bases fit TRBD1. This CDR3 has 16 residues. CDR1 and CDR2 from the germline V gene are SGHRS and YFSETQ. V dropped 3 bases and J dropped 4; count of bases not matched to a gene: 7. The DNA for the CDR3 is TGCGCCAGCAGCTCCGGACAGGGGGTTGGAGGAAACACCATATATTTT. This gives the protein CASSSGQGVGGNTIYF.

The chain links TRBV9 to TRBJ1-4; 7 bases are a match to TRBD1. CDR1 and CDR2 (germline): SGDLS, YYNGEE. The CDR3 spans 15 residues. After removal of 3 bases from V and 4 bases from J, the junction contained 6 bases not matched to a gene. CDR3 in DNA: TGTGCCAGCAGCGCGACCGGACAGGATAATGAAAAACTGTTTTTT. This sequence encodes CASSATGQDNEKLFF.

The genes are TRBV25-1 and TRBJ2-1, with a tentative D call TRBD2 (6 bases). This CDR3 has 15 amino acids. Per the germline V gene, CDR1 is MGHDK and CDR2 is SYGVNS. V lost 2 bases and J 6 bases, leaving 14 bases between the germline ends. Here the CDR3 reads CASSETYKLANEQFF. Written as DNA, the CDR3 is TGTGCCAGCAGTGAAACATATAAACTAGCCAATGAGCAGTTCTTC.

The chain joins TRBV6-5 to TRBJ1-1; possible D gene TRBD1, 5 bases. Trimming removed 6 bases at V and 2 bases at J, with 16 bases between. The CDR3 covers 15 residues. Germline lookup yields CDR1 MNHEY and CDR2 SVGAGI. The CDR3 bases are TGTGCCAGCAGGTGGTCAGGGTCGGACAACACTGAAGCTTTCTTT. It is translated as CASRWSGSDNTEAFF.

The chain links TRBV29-1 to TRBJ2-1, with 7 bases matching TRBD2. The germline gives CDR1 SQVTM, CDR2 ANQGSEA. There are 12 residues in the CDR3. The junction had 4 bases not matched to a gene; V was cut back by 7 bases and J by 4 bases. CDR3 in amino acids: CSASGGYNEQFF. In DNA, the CDR3 is TGCAGCGCCTCCGGGGGGTACAATGAGCAGTTCTTC.

DNA of the CDR3: TGTGCCAGCCGACAGGGCATGGATCAGCCCCAGCATTTT. It encodes CASRQGMDQPQHF. This rearrangement joins TRBV19 to TRBJ1-5; TRBD1 agrees at 7 bases. This CDR3 spans 13 amino acids. V was clipped by 9 bases and J by 5 bases; unmatched bases: 7. Germline-derived CDR1 and CDR2 are LNHDA and SQIVND (reference sequence).

The rearrangement joins TRBV2 to TRBJ2-5; D might be TRBD2 (6 bases). The length of the CDR3 is 14 residues. Trimming removed 6 bases at V and 3 bases at J, with 14 bases between. CDR1 SNHLY and CDR2 FYNNEI come from the germline V gene. The CDR3 DNA reads as TGTGCCAGCAGCGCGGGACGGAACAAAGAGACCCAGTACTTC. Translation gives CASSAGRNKETQYF. The complete variable domain, with remaining parts taken from reference TRBV2 and TRBJ2-5, reads EPEVTQTPSHQVTQMGQEVILRCVPISNHLYFYWYRQILGQKVEFLVSFYNNEISEKSEIFDDQFSVERPDGSNFTLKIRSTKLEDSAMYFCASSAGRNKETQYFGPGTRLLVL.

V gene TRBV19 combines with J gene TRBJ1-4, with TRBD1 matching 7 bases. The V and J ends lost 7 bases and 5 bases, in that order; junction bases with no gene match: 7. The germline V gene encodes CDR1 LNHDA and CDR2 SQIVND (reference sequence). The CDR3 length is 14 residues. CDR3 sequence reads: CASTPGQLNEKLFF. In DNA form, the CDR3 reads TGTGCCAGTACTCCGGGACAGTTAAATGAAAAACTGTTTTTT.

V gene TRBV9 combines with J gene TRBJ2-7, with 12 bases matching TRBD1. Trimming took 4 bases from V and 6 from J; bases not matched to a gene: 8. CDR3 size: 15 residues. Germline values: CDR1 SGDLS, CDR2 YYNGEE. CDR3 residues: CASSPRGQGAPEQYF. CDR3 nucleotide sequence: TGTGCCAGCAGCCCCCGGGGACAGGGGGCGCCCGAGCAGTACTTC.

The V and J genes are TRBV19 and TRBJ2-7, with TRBD2 identical over 8 bases. This CDR3 has 16 residues. Germline V lookup: CDR1 LNHDA, CDR2 SQIVND (reference sequence). The V and J ends lost 1 base and 2 bases, in that order; junction bases with no gene match: 7. The CDR3 here is CASSIAGTRETYEQYF. The CDR3, as DNA: TGTGCCAGTAGTATAGCCGGGACTAGGGAAACCTACGAGCAGTACTTC.

This clone was counted a single time. The genes are TRBV30 and TRBJ1-2, with D hard to call. Trimming cost V 2 bases and J 8 bases, with 15 bases left between them. Germline V gives CDR1 GTSNPN, CDR2 SVGIG (reference sequence). The CDR3 consists of 13 residues. This CDR3 reads CAWSIPSSGGYTF. The CDR3 DNA reads as TGTGCCTGGAGTATACCTAGCTCGGGGGGCTACACCTTC.